This T cell receptor beta chain originates from a study of graft-versus-host responses after intestinal transplantation. Clones were read by immunoSEQ multiplex PCR, and TCRdb kept only the in-frame ones, dropping some. Among approximately 60,000 clones, roughly nine tenths were seen once, and the ten largest hold approximately 1.6%. V lost 2 bases to trimming and J lost 1 base, with 4 bases between them. Germline CDR1 WSHSY, CDR2 SAAADI. The CDR3 length is 13 residues. Lamina propria and intraepithelial lymphocytes were released by processing graft tissue. Material: ileum tissue, obtained around 350 days after transplant. This clonotype was obtained from a human patient who received an intestinal transplant, so some T cells may come from the graft donor. The J gene is TRBJ2-3, the V gene TRBV10-2, with D unclear. In DNA, the CDR3 is TGCGCCAGCAGTGAGGGGGGCACAGATACGCAGTATTTT. Translating gives CASSEGGTDTQYF.